Listed below are T cell receptor beta chains from one sample, sequenced in a study of shared clonotypes between healthy human individuals. Using immunoSEQ multiplex PCR, the repertoire was profiled, and TCRdb retains in-frame clones only, with some absent. Among some 2.1 million clones listed, approximately 94% were seen once. Sequenced: naive CD8+ T cells sorted from blood. The receptors stem from a man younger than 35 in good health. CDR3s include the opening cysteine and the closing phenylalanine or tryptophan. The D gene is left open where the match is weak. Size values are once, few and many counts, or a class for expanded clones, and some rows have none.

TRBV5-1,TRBD2,once,TRBJ2-7,CASSILPGLDSYEQYF,TGCGCCAGCAGCATACTACCGGGACTAGACTCCTACGAGCAGTACTTC
TRBV5-4,TRBD2,.,TRBJ2-1,CASSFPLAGGNNEQFF,TGTGCCAGCAGCTTCCCGCTAGCGGGGGGAAACAATGAGCAGTTCTTC
TRBV27,.,.,TRBJ2-3,CASSSRGEDTQYF,TGTGCCAGCAGTTCCCGCGGGGAGGATACGCAGTATTTT
TRBV2,.,.,TRBJ1-1,CASSEAGILNTEAFF,TGTGCCAGCAGTGAAGCGGGGATTTTGAACACTGAAGCTTTCTTT
TRBV11-2,TRBD2,.,TRBJ2-3,CASSASRGTSGETDTQYF,TGTGCCAGCAGCGCCAGTAGGGGGACTAGCGGGGAGACAGATACGCAGTATTTT
TRBV7-9,TRBD1,.,TRBJ2-1,CASSSLGQGPYNEQFF,TGTGCCAGCAGCTCCCTGGGACAGGGGCCCTACAATGAGCAGTTCTTC
TRBV18,.,.,TRBJ2-7,CASSFIDSSSYEQYF,TGTGCCAGCTCTTTCATTGACAGCTCCTCCTACGAGCAGTACTTC
TRBV7-9,.,.,TRBJ2-7,CASSSTGAGGDEQYF,TGTGCCAGCAGCAGTACAGGGGCTGGAGGGGACGAGCAGTACTTC
TRBV2,TRBD2,.,TRBJ2-1,CASSESAGRNNEQFF,TGTGCCAGCAGTGAATCAGCGGGGAGGAACAATGAGCAGTTCTTC
TRBV14,.,.,TRBJ1-1,CASSQLGDTEAFF,TGTGCCAGCAGCCAACTTGGGGACACTGAAGCTTTCTTT
TRBV19,.,.,TRBJ2-3,CASSIAGSAADTQYF,TGTGCCAGTAGTATCGCCGGGTCTGCCGCAGATACGCAGTATTTT
TRBV4-3,.,.,TRBJ1-2,CASSQDRWTPSGYTF,TGCGCCAGCAGCCAAGATAGATGGACGCCGTCCGGCTACACCTTC
TRBV28,.,once,TRBJ1-1,CASSGLWLGTEAFF,TGTGCCAGCAGCGGACTATGGTTGGGCACTGAAGCTTTCTTT
TRBV2,.,.,TRBJ2-3,CASSRTPASTDTQYF,TGTGCCAGCAGTAGGACGCCAGCTAGCACAGATACGCAGTATTTT
TRBV7-2,TRBD1,.,TRBJ1-6,CASSSGQGNAPLHF,TGTGCCAGCAGCTCCGGACAGGGGAACGCTCCCCTCCACTTT
TRBV11-2,TRBD2,.,TRBJ2-3,CASIPAGEGPPDTQYF,TGTGCCAGCATACCGGCGGGAGAAGGGCCCCCAGATACGCAGTATTTT
TRBV6-1,.,.,TRBJ1-1,CASRTTRNTEAFF,TGTGCCAGCAGGACGACGCGGAACACTGAAGCTTTCTTT
TRBV28,TRBD1,.,TRBJ1-1,CASSLRGQGETEAFF,TGTGCCAGCAGTTTACGCGGACAGGGGGAGACTGAAGCTTTCTTT
TRBV6-5,.,.,TRBJ2-7,CASSLSDRYEQYF,TGTGCCAGCAGCCTATCCGACCGATACGAGCAGTACTTC
TRBV27,.,once,TRBJ2-2,CASWFTGQPNTGELFF,TGTGCCAGCTGGTTTACGGGACAACCAAACACCGGGGAGCTGTTTTTT
TRBV27,TRBD2,once,TRBJ2-1,CASSRTGLGMAEQFF,TGTGCCAGCAGTCGAACGGGACTAGGAATGGCGGAGCAGTTCTTC
TRBV6-6,.,.,TRBJ1-1,CASSYFGLNTEAFF,TGTGCCAGCAGTTACTTCGGACTGAACACTGAAGCTTTCTTT
TRBV19,.,once,TRBJ2-4,CASTVDGAIGAKNIQYF,TGTGCCAGTACCGTGGACGGGGCCATCGGTGCCAAAAACATTCAGTACTTC
TRBV6-5,.,.,TRBJ2-1,CASSSTPGIGGDEQFF,TGTGCCAGCAGTTCTACACCCGGGATCGGCGGGGATGAGCAGTTCTTC
TRBV7-2,TRBD1,.,TRBJ2-7,CASRPGQGISYEQYF,TGTGCCAGCAGGCCGGGACAGGGGATTTCCTACGAGCAGTACTTC
TRBV4-2,.,.,TRBJ2-1,CASSQVTDWTNEQFF,TGTGCCAGCAGCCAAGTCACAGACTGGACCAATGAGCAGTTCTTC
TRBV5-6,.,.,TRBJ1-5,CASSLGGSSNQPQHF,TGTGCCAGCAGCTTGGGGGGGTCGAGCAATCAGCCCCAGCATTTT
TRBV4-3,.,.,TRBJ2-1,CASSQGAAGGNEQFF,TGCGCCAGCAGCCAAGGGGCAGCGGGCGGGAATGAGCAGTTCTTC
TRBV6-5,TRBD2,few,TRBJ2-7,CASTGLARWGYEQYF,TGTGCCAGCACCGGACTAGCGCGGTGGGGCTACGAGCAGTACTTC
TRBV7-9,.,once,TRBJ2-7,CASSVGRYEQYF,TGTGCCAGCAGCGTGGGCCGCTACGAGCAGTACTTC
TRBV6-1,.,.,TRBJ1-3,CASLTGNTIYF,TGTGCCAGCCTGACTGGAAACACCATATATTTT
TRBV10-1,TRBD2,.,TRBJ2-1,CASSGSGSSGEQFF,TGCGCCAGCAGCGGTAGCGGGAGCTCTGGTGAGCAGTTCTTC
TRBV7-9,.,.,TRBJ2-7,CALEGGSYEQYF,TGTGCTTTGGAGGGGGGCTCCTACGAGCAGTACTTC
TRBV7-7,.,.,TRBJ2-2,CASSLVQGNTGELFF,TGTGCTAGCAGCTTAGTCCAGGGAAACACCGGGGAGCTGTTTTTT
TRBV2,.,.,TRBJ2-2,CASSERGVENTGELFF,TGTGCCAGCAGTGAAAGGGGGGTAGAGAACACCGGGGAGCTGTTTTTT
TRBV2,TRBD2,.,TRBJ2-3,CASSVRTGLAGGAATDTQYF,TGTGCCAGCAGTGTTCGGACGGGACTAGCGGGAGGGGCGGCCACAGATACGCAGTATTTT
TRBV2,.,.,TRBJ2-1,CASSDPGSNEQFF,TGTGCCAGCAGTGACCCAGGGTCCAATGAGCAGTTCTTC
TRBV4-1,.,.,TRBJ1-6,CASSQETGRSPLHF,TGCGCCAGCAGCCAAGAAACAGGGCGGTCACCCCTCCACTTT
TRBV11-1,.,.,TRBJ1-1,CASSFGVGTEAFF,TGTGCCAGCAGCTTTGGGGTGGGCACTGAAGCTTTCTTT
TRBV7-2,.,.,TRBJ2-3,CASSFPLKMASTDTQYF,TGTGCCAGCAGCTTCCCTCTCAAGATGGCTAGCACAGATACGCAGTATTTT
TRBV6-6,.,.,TRBJ2-3,CASSYVRIDDTQYF,TGTGCCAGCAGTTACGTGCGGATTGACGATACGCAGTATTTT
TRBV6-5,TRBD2,.,TRBJ2-1,CASSSRTSNYNEQFF,TGTGCCAGCAGTTCGCGGACTAGCAATTACAATGAGCAGTTCTTC
TRBV30,.,.,TRBJ1-1,CAWSVVTNTEAFF,TGTGCCTGGAGTGTAGTGACGAACACTGAAGCTTTCTTT
TRBV4-3,.,.,TRBJ1-3,CASSQAPETGLAGNTIYF,TGCGCCAGCAGCCAAGCGCCCGAAACAGGGCTTGCTGGAAACACCATATATTTT
TRBV27,.,.,TRBJ2-7,CASSPLGPYEQYF,TGTGCCAGCAGTCCCCTGGGTCCCTACGAGCAGTACTTC
TRBV4-1,.,.,TRBJ2-7,CASSQEGSYEQYF,TGCGCCAGCAGCCAGGAGGGGTCCTACGAGCAGTACTTC
TRBV19,.,once,TRBJ2-1,CASSPSLGNEQFF,TGTGCCAGTAGTCCTTCACTAGGAAATGAGCAGTTCTTC
TRBV2,.,once,TRBJ2-1,CASSEAVGPYNEQFF,TGTGCCAGCAGTGAAGCGGTGGGCCCCTACAATGAGCAGTTCTTC
TRBV6-6,TRBD2,.,TRBJ2-5,CASSHWTSGEQETQYF,TGTGCCAGCAGTCACTGGACTAGCGGGGAGCAAGAGACCCAGTACTTC
TRBV19,.,.,TRBJ2-7,CASSIGAANYEQYF,TGTGCCAGTAGTATCGGAGCAGCTAACTACGAGCAGTACTTC
TRBV6-6,.,.,TRBJ1-2,CASSYSTDIGYGYTF,TGTGCCAGCAGTTACTCGACGGATATTGGCTATGGCTACACCTTC
TRBV19,.,.,TRBJ2-2,CASRGTPNTGELFF,TGTGCCAGTAGGGGGACTCCGAACACCGGGGAGCTGTTTTTT
TRBV5-6,TRBD1,.,TRBJ1-5,CASSSNRQGVRDSNQPQHF,TGTGCCAGCAGCTCCAATAGGCAGGGGGTCCGAGATAGCAATCAGCCCCAGCATTTT
TRBV7-9,.,.,TRBJ1-3,CASSLEGGTGNTIYF,TGTGCCAGCAGCTTAGAAGGGGGGACTGGAAACACCATATATTTT